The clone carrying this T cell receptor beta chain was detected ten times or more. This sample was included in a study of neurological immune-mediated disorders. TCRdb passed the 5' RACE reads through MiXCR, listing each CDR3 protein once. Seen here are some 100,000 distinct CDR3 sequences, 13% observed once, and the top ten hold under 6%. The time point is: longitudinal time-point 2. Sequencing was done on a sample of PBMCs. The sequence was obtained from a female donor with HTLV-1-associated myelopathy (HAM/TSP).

In DNA, the CDR3 is TGCGCCAGCAGGCGGCAGGGCGATCAAGCTTTCTTT. Amino acids: CASRRQGDQAFF. J is TRBJ1-1 and V is TRBV5-1; D is possibly TRBD1 (5 bases). The CDR3 length is 12 residues. CDR1 is SGHRS, CDR2 YFSETQ, per germline. Trimming removed 5 bases at V and 9 bases at J, with 14 bases between.